The source of this T cell receptor beta chain is a study of T-cell reconstitution after alpha-beta-depleted transplantation in children. Germline lookup yields CDR1 MDHEN and CDR2 SYDVKM. The junction had 4 bases not matched to a gene; V was cut back by 6 bases and J by 3 bases. CDR3 size: 13 residues. This clonotype was counted ten times or more. Its antigen is undetermined. Study-wide results and limits: After transplant, high TCRbeta diversity at day 60 in some patients arose from surviving recipient T cells and thymic progenitors. The main origin of T-cell counts and diversity one year after transplant was newly produced T cells. As was reported, about two months after transplant, alpha-beta T cells came from several hundred expanded graft clones.

Preparation of the TCRbeta library was carried out with unique molecular identifiers. Each CDR3 protein is one row after TCRdb ran MiXCR on the PCR reads. The sample has 150,000 to 250,000 distinct CDR3 sequences; about 6% are singletons. This receptor was taken from a girl under three years old with combined immunodeficiency, due to receive a stem cell transplant. The chain joins TRBV28 to TRBJ2-5, with 7 bases aligning to TRBD1. This specimen was PBMCs, taken before TCRalphabeta/CD19-depleted stem cell transplant. The CDR3 is CASRGDSKETQYF. Written as DNA, the CDR3 is TGTGCCAGCAGGGGGGACAGTAAAGAGACCCAGTACTTC.